A single sample gave rise to the 23 T cell receptor beta chains below, sequenced in a study of T cells after posttransplantation cyclophosphamide. Clones were read by immunoSEQ multiplex PCR, and TCRdb kept only the in-frame ones, dropping some. The repertoire holds about 40,000 clones, with roughly 87% as singletons. Busulfan-fludarabine conditioning, marrow transplant, and cyclophosphamide on days +3 and +4 were administered. Sample: PBMCs, taken about 64 days after allogeneic stem cell transplant with posttransplant cyclophosphamide. All receptors come from a male patient aged 55 to 69 who received an allogeneic stem cell transplant from a related donor and was CMV-positive. Some T cells may be provided by the graft donor.

The chain couples TRBV19 to TRBJ1-5; 9 nucleotides agree with TRBD1. From germline, CDR1 is LNHDA and CDR2 SQIVND (reference sequence). The CDR3 runs 18 residues. V gave up 2 bases and J gave up 6 bases; unmatched junction bases: 14. The CDR3 DNA is TGTGCCAGTAGTATATTTGGGATGTCGGGGACAGGGAGTCAGCCCCAGCATTTT. Translation: CASSIFGMSGTGSQPQHF.

The rearrangement uses TRBV11-2 and TRBJ2-2; D may be TRBD1 (5 bases). Germline assignment: CDR1 SGHAT and CDR2 FQNNGV. There are 15 residues in the CDR3. Trimming removed 1 base at V and 4 bases at J, with 10 bases between. CDR3 in DNA: TGTGCCAGCAGCTTAGGACAGTGGGGCACCGGGGAGCTGTTTTTT. Its translation: CASSLGQWGTGELFF. The whole variable domain, filled in from reference TRBV11-2 and TRBJ2-2, reads EAGVAQSPRYKIIEKRQSVAFWCNPISGHATLYWYQQILGQGPKLLIQFQNNGVVDDSQLPKDRFSAERLKGVDSTLKIQPAKLEDSAVYLCASSLGQWGTGELFFGEGSRLTVL.

This chain joins TRBV5-1 and TRBJ2-2; D remains ambiguous. V was pared by 3 bases and J by 2 bases, with 11 bases between. Germline V CDR1 and CDR2: SGHRS, YFSETQ. The CDR3 runs to 15 residues. The DNA for the CDR3 is TGCGCCAGCAGCTCAGGCATGTCAAACACCGGGGAGCTGTTTTTT. As protein: CASSSGMSNTGELFF.

V is TRBV5-6 and J is TRBJ2-1; 11 nucleotides line up with TRBD2. Germline V gene lookup returns CDR1 SGHDT and CDR2 YYEEEE. There are 15 residues in the CDR3. The J segment lost 4 bases and the V segment lost 6 bases, leaving 6 bases of the junction unmatched. CDR3 sequence (DNA): TGTGCCAGCACGGCTAGCGGGGGGTTATACAATGAGCAGTTCTTC. Its protein product is CASTASGGLYNEQFF.

A few counts support this clone. The CDR3 region is CASSLAATTNYGYTF. The CDR3 DNA sequence: TGCGCCAGCAGCTTGGCCGCCACAACTAACTATGGCTACACCTTC. The rearrangement links TRBV5-1 to TRBJ1-2; D gene unclear. The CDR3 runs to 15 residues. With 0 bases removed from V and 0 bases from J, the gap between germline ends came to 9 bases. The V gene's germline CDR1 is SGHRS and CDR2 YFSETQ.

This rearrangement joins TRBV7-9 to TRBJ2-7; D may be TRBD2 (6 bases). In germline, CDR1 is SEHNR, CDR2 FQNEAQ (reference sequence). The CDR3 length is 15 residues. V lost 3 bases to trimming and J lost 1 base, with 13 bases between them. CDR3 region: CASSFPGLSSYEQYF. As DNA, the CDR3 is TGTGCCAGCAGCTTTCCGGGACTCTCATCCTACGAGCAGTACTTC.

This clone came up a few times. V gene TRBV6-5 combines with J gene TRBJ2-7; no reliable D call. V was clipped by 6 bases and J by 5 bases, with 17 bases between them. Germline V CDR1 and CDR2: MNHEY, SVGAGI. The CDR3 extends over 14 amino acids. The CDR3 is CASSPMRLNHEQYF. The CDR3 bases are TGTGCCAGCAGCCCGATGCGGCTGAATCACGAGCAGTACTTC.

Notes on this clone: The sample carries other DNA sequences with the same CDR3. This chain uses TRBV21-1 with TRBJ1-1; TRBD1, the D gene given by the table, was not confirmed from the DNA. TRBV21-1 is labeled a pseudogene. The CDR3 is made up of 11 amino acids. The CDR3 sequence is CASSVDTEAFF. CDR3 DNA: TGTGCCAGCAGCGTAGACACTGAGGCTTTCTTT.

To note about this clone: This specimen includes other DNA sequences encoding the same CDR3. This rearrangement joins TRBV19 to TRBJ1-1; no definite D call. V was shortened by 5 bases and J by 4 bases, with 5 bases between the two germline ends. Germline CDR1 LNHDA, CDR2 SQIVND (reference sequence). The CDR3 covers 11 residues. CDR3 region: CASSGSTEAFF. The CDR3 DNA follows: TGTGCCAGTAGTGGGAGCACTGAAGCTTTCTTT.

This chain joins TRBV7-6 and TRBJ1-3, with D unresolved. There are 17 residues in the CDR3. In germline, CDR1 is SGHVS, CDR2 FNYEAQ. V shed 4 bases and J shed 3 bases, with 19 bases lying between them. The CDR3 DNA reads as TGTGCCAGCAGCTCGAGCAGCGGACCCGCGGATGGAAACACCATATATTTT. Encoded protein: CASSSSSGPADGNTIYF.

This rearrangement joins TRBV5-6 to TRBJ2-5; no firm D call. V was cut by 0 bases and J by 5 bases, with 5 bases left in between. CDR3 length: 12 amino acids. Germline CDR1 SGHDT, CDR2 YYEEEE. The CDR3 DNA reads TGTGCCAGCAGCTTGGCCGGTGAGACCCAGTACTTC. This encodes CASSLAGETQYF.

The chain joins TRBV21-1 to TRBJ2-1; whether TRBD2, the table's D call, matches the DNA was not checked. TRBV21-1 is described as a pseudogene. The CDR3 covers 17 residues. For the CDR3, the DNA is TGTGCCAGCAGCAAAATGTTTGTATGGGACTACTTCCATGAGCAGTTCTTC. Its translation is CASSKMFVWDYFHEQFF.

The chain couples TRBV7-9 to TRBJ1-4; 7 nucleotides agree with TRBD1. This CDR3 contains 14 residues. Germline-derived CDR1 and CDR2 are SEHNR and FQNEAQ (reference sequence). Trimming removed 3 bases from V and 8 bases from J; junction bases left unmatched: 6. CDR3 in DNA: TGTGCCAGCAGCTTGGACAGGTGGGACGAAAAACTGTTTTTT. It codes for CASSLDRWDEKLFF.

This chain connects TRBV27 to TRBJ2-1, with TRBD2 matching 16 bases. Germline-derived CDR1 and CDR2 are MNHEY and SMNVEV (reference sequence). This CDR3 is 16 amino acids long. The V segment lost 2 bases and the J segment 8 bases; nucleotides outside the gene matches: 3. For the CDR3, the DNA is TGTGCCAGCAGTTTACGGGGACTAGCGGGGGGGCATGAGCAGTTCTTC. Protein sequence: CASSLRGLAGGHEQFF.

This rearrangement joins TRBV2 to TRBJ1-2; D may be TRBD1 (6 bases). The CDR3 sequence is 13 residues long. V gave up 9 bases and J gave up 5 bases, with 16 bases separating them. The germline CDR1 and CDR2 sequences are SNHLY and FYNNEI. The CDR3 here is CASRTADRYGYTF. The CDR3 bases are TGTGCCAGTCGGACAGCGGATCGTTATGGCTACACCTTC. The full variable domain, with the rest looked up from reference TRBV2 and TRBJ1-2, is EPEVTQTPSHQVTQMGQEVILRCVPISNHLYFYWYRQILGQKVEFLVSFYNNEISEKSEIFDDQFSVERPDGSNFTLKIRSTKLEDSAMYFCASRTADRYGYTFGSGTRLTVV.

The V and J genes are TRBV9 and TRBJ1-6; D call uncertain. Germline V CDR1 and CDR2: SGDLS, YYNGEE. Deletions cut 0 bases from V and 3 bases from J, with 7 bases between. The CDR3 covers 15 residues. CDR3 protein: CASSVDGYYNSPLHF. Written as DNA, the CDR3 is TGTGCCAGCAGCGTAGACGGGTACTATAATTCACCCCTCCACTTT.

The V and J genes are TRBV18 and TRBJ1-4; no reliable D call. The CDR3 has 16 residues. In germline, CDR1 is KGHSH, CDR2 LQKENI. Trimming took off 3 bases at V and 10 bases at J, with 21 bases between the two ends. CDR3 nucleotide sequence: TGTGCCAGCTCACCCAACAAGGAGACCGGGGTGGGAAAACTGTTTTTT. It encodes CASSPNKETGVGKLFF.

This chain connects TRBV10-2 to TRBJ2-7; the D gene is possibly TRBD2 (6 bases). V was cut by 3 bases and J by 4 bases, with 16 bases left in between. The CDR3 length is 15 residues. Germline V CDR1 and CDR2: WSHSY, SAAADI. Written as DNA, the CDR3 is TGCGCCAGCAGTGACTGGGCTAGCGATGTATACGAGCAGTACGTC. This sequence encodes CASSDWASDVYEQYV.

This clone was detected once. The chain joins TRBV10-3 to TRBJ2-2, with 8 bases that match TRBD1. The junction had 10 bases not matched to a gene; V was cut back by 7 bases and J by 6 bases. Per germline, CDR1 ENHRY and CDR2 SYGVKD. This CDR3 is 15 amino acids long. The CDR3 DNA follows: TGTGCCATCAACCCCGGACAGGGAGGATCCGGGGAGCTGTTTTTT. Translated, it gives CAINPGQGGSGELFF.

This chain uses TRBV30 with TRBJ1-1; D ambiguous. Germline-derived CDR1 and CDR2 are GTSNPN and SVGIG (reference sequence). CDR3 size: 13 residues. V was cut by 1 base and J by 7 bases, with 13 bases left in between. CDR3: CAWSEVGANEAFF. The CDR3, as DNA: TGTGCCTGGAGTGAAGTGGGAGCAAATGAAGCTTTCTTT.

This clone was seen a single time. This chain joins TRBV7-2 and TRBJ1-5; the match to TRBD1 covers 11 bases. Germline CDR1 and CDR2: SGHTA and FQGNSA. This CDR3 has 16 residues. V dropped 3 bases and J dropped 4; count of bases not matched to a gene: 5. In DNA form, the CDR3 reads TGTGCCAGCAGCTTGGCTGGACAGGGGGCAAATCAGCCCCAGCATTTT. This sequence encodes CASSLAGQGANQPQHF. The full variable domain, with the rest looked up from reference TRBV7-2 and TRBJ1-5, is GAGVSQSPSNKVTEKGKDVELRCDPISGHTALYWYRQSLGQGLEFLIYFQGNSAPDKSGLPSDRFSAERTGGSVSTLTIQRTQQEDSAVYLCASSLAGQGANQPQHFGDGTRLSIL.

Within the sample, this clone is medium-sized (0.01 to 0.1%). The V and J genes are TRBV2 and TRBJ2-7; no clear D. Looked up from germline, CDR1 is SNHLY and CDR2 is FYNNEI. V shed 3 bases and J shed 4 bases, with 4 bases lying between them. This CDR3 spans 11 amino acids. The CDR3 sequence: CASSDRYEQYF. CDR3 nucleotides: TGTGCCAGCAGTGACAGATACGAGCAGTACTTC.

The chain is built from TRBV5-1 and TRBJ1-1; D unclear. Trimming pared 2 bases from V and 6 bases from J, leaving 14 bases between. The CDR3 loop spans 14 amino acids. Germline V gene sequence: CDR1 SGHRS, CDR2 YFSETQ. The CDR3 reads CASSLGPHSPEAFF. The CDR3 DNA reads as TGCGCCAGCAGCTTAGGTCCCCACAGTCCTGAAGCTTTCTTT.